This entry is about one T cell receptor (beta chain). The entry originates in a study of technical replicates of blood from a few donors. This CDR3 has 13 amino acids. From germline, CDR1 is KGHSH and CDR2 LQKENI. V lost 2 bases and J 4 bases, leaving 6 bases between the germline ends. The assay was immunoSEQ multiplex PCR, and TCRdb's table has in-frame clones only and misses some. This table holds 75,000 to 100,000 clones, about 95% found once. Sequenced: T cells isolated from PBMCs. The source is a human donor in good health. The chain combines TRBV18 with TRBJ1-5; D remains unclear. The CDR3 reads CASSPAANQPQHF. CDR3 in DNA: TGTGCCAGCTCACCAGCGGCGAATCAGCCCCAGCATTTT.